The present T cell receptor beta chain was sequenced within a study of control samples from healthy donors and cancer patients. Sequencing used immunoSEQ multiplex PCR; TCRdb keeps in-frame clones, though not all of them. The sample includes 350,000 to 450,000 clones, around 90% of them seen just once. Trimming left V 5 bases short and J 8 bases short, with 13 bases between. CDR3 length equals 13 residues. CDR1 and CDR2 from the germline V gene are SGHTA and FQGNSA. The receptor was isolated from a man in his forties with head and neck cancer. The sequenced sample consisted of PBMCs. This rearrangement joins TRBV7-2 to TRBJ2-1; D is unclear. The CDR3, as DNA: TGTGCCAGCAGCCCCGATGGGATAGATGAGCAGTTCTTC. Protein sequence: CASSPDGIDEQFF.